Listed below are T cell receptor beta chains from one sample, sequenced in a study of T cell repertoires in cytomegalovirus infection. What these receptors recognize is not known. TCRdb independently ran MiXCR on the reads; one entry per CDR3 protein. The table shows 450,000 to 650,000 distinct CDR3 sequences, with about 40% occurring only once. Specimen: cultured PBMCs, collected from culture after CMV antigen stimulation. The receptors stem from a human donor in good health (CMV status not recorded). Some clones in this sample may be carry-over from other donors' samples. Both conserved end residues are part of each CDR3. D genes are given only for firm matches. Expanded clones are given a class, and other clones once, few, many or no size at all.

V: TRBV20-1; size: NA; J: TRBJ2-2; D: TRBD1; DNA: TGCAGTGCTATAGTAGGGGGCGCCTCCGGGGAGCTGTTTTTT; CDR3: CSAIVGGASGELFF
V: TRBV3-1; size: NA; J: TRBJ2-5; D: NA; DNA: TGTGCCAGCAGCCAAGTCTCTATAGGACCCGGGACCCAGTACTTC; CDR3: CASSQVSIGPGTQYF
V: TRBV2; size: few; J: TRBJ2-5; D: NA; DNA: TGTGCCAGCAGTGAAGAGGTGAATGTAGGGACCCAGTACTTC; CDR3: CASSEEVNVGTQYF
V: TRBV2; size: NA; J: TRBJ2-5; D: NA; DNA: TGTGCCAGCGTAGACGGGGTGGGGGAGACCCAGTACTTC; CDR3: CASVDGVGETQYF
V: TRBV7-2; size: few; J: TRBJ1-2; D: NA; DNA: TGTGCCAGCAGCTTTCTGACAGTCTATGGCTACACCTTC; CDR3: CASSFLTVYGYTF
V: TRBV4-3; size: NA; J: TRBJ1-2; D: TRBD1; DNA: TGCGCCAGCAGCCAAGATTCGCCGGGACAGGGGGTAATCGGCTACACCTTC; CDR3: CASSQDSPGQGVIGYTF
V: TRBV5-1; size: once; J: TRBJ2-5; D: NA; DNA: TGCGCCAGCAGCCCATATGGCCAAGAGACCCAGTACTTC; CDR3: CASSPYGQETQYF
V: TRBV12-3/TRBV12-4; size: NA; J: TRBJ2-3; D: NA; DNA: TGTGCCAGCAGACGACTCAGGGATACGCAGTATTTT; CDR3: CASRRLRDTQYF
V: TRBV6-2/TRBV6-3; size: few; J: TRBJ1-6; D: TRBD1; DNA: TGTGCCAGCAGTTACGACCCGGACAGGAAAGGAAGCTCCTATAATTCACCCCTCCACTTT; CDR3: CASSYDPDRKGSSYNSPLHF
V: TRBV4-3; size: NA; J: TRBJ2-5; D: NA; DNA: TGCGCCAGCAGCCAACGTTTCCGGGGATGGGACCAAGAGACCCAGTACTTC; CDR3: CASSQRFRGWDQETQYF
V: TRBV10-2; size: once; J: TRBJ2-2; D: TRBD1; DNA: TGCGCCAGCAGAGGACAGGGTTGGACCGGGGAGCTGTTTTTT; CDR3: CASRGQGWTGELFF
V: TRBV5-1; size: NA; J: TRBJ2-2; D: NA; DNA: TGCGCCAGCGGGCAGGGCGGCACCGGGGAGCTGTTTTTT; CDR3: CASGQGGTGELFF
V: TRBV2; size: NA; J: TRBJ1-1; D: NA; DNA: TGTGCCAGCATGACAGGGAACACTGAAGCTTTCTTT; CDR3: CASMTGNTEAFF
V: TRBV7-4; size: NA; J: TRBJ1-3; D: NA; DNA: TGTGCCAGCAGCGCGACACGGGGGAAAACTGGAAACACCATATATTTT; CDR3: CASSATRGKTGNTIYF
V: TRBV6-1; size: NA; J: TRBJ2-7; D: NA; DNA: TGTGCCAGCAGTGATCCCTGGGACTCCTACGAGCAGTACTTC; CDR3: CASSDPWDSYEQYF
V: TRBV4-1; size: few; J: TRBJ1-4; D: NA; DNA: TGCGCCAGCAGCCGAGTCCCGGGACACAGTAATGAAAAACTGTTTTTT; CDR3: CASSRVPGHSNEKLFF
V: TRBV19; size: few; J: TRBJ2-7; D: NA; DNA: TGTGCCAGTCAAGACCGATACGAGCAGTACTTC; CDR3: CASQDRYEQYF
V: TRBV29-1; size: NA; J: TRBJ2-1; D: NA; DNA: TGCAGCGCCTGGGGCAGGACCAATGAGCAGTTCTTC; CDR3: CSAWGRTNEQFF
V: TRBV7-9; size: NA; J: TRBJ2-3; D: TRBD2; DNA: TGTGCCAGCAGACCCCCCGTTAGCGGGACGGGGACAGATACGCAGTATTTT; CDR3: CASRPPVSGTGTDTQYF
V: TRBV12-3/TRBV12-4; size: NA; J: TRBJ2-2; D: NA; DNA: TGTGCCAGCAGTTTGGGGTTTCAGGTCCCCGGGGAGCTGTTTTTT; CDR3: CASSLGFQVPGELFF
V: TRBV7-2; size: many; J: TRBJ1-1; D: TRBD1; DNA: TGTGCCAGCAGCCCGCGGGACAGGGGCACGCGAGCTTTCTTT; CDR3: CASSPRDRGTRAFF
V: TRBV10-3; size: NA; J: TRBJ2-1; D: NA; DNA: TGTGCCATCAGTGAGGACAGAGTTCCCAATGAGCAGTTCTTC; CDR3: CAISEDRVPNEQFF
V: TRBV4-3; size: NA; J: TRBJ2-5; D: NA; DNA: TGCGCCAGCAGCCAAGATACGATGGGGACCCAGTACTTC; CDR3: CASSQDTMGTQYF
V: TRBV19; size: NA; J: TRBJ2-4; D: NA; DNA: TGTGCCAGTAGTGCCTCAGGCACGGCCAAAAACATTCAGTACTTC; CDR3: CASSASGTAKNIQYF
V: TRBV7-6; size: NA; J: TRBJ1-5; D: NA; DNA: TGTGCCAGCAGCTCCACCAGGGATCAGCCCCAGCATTTT; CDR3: CASSSTRDQPQHF
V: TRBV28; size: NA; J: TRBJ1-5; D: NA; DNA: TGTGCCAGCGAAGCTAGCAATCAGCCCCAGCATTTT; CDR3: CASEASNQPQHF
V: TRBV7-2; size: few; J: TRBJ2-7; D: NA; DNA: TGTGCCAGCAGCTTAGTTTACCAGGGGGGGGACGGGCAGTACTTC; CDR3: CASSLVYQGGDGQYF
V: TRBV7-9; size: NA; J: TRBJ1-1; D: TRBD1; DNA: TGTGCCAGCAGCCACCGGGACAGGAACACTGAAGCTTTCTTT; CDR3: CASSHRDRNTEAFF
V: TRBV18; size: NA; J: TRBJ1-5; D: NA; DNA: TGTGCCAGCTCATCGCAAAGCGCCCAGCCCCAGCATTTT; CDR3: CASSSQSAQPQHF